Described below is a single T cell receptor beta chain sequence and its context. Trimming left V 1 base short and J 3 bases short, with 15 bases between. The CDR3 contains 16 residues. Germline V CDR1 and CDR2: SGHTA, FQGNSA. The sample is drawn from a study of blood T cell repertoires in COVID-19. Repertoires were generated with immunoSEQ multiplex PCR, while TCRdb's copy carries only in-frame clones and drops some. The sample contains under 350,000 clones, roughly 89% of which appear only once. This clonotype was sampled from a man in his fifties with acute or convalescent COVID-19. Sequencing was done on a sample of peripheral blood. J is TRBJ1-2 and V is TRBV7-2; D is unresolved. CDR3 sequence reads: CASSLEGSSGDYGYTF. The CDR3 DNA sequence: TGTGCCAGCAGCTTAGAAGGGTCCTCCGGGGACTATGGCTACACCTTC.